These T cell receptor beta chains were read from a single sample in a study of cytomegalovirus exposure and HLA in healthy donors. Repertoires were generated with immunoSEQ multiplex PCR, while TCRdb's copy carries only in-frame clones and drops some. Here the sample spans about 130,000 clones, 81% being singletons. Sequenced material: PBMCs. The receptor set was obtained from a man between 18 and 29 years old in good health and CMV-seronegative. The CDR3 runs from the conserved cysteine through the conserved F or W. The D gene is left open where the match is weak. Clone size, where shown, is once, few, many, or a class for clones that have expanded.

abundance,v_gene,j_gene,d_gene,CDR3nt,CDR3aa
NA,TRBV10-2,TRBJ1-1,NA,TGCGCCAGCAGTGATCCGACAGTGAGGAACACTGAAGCTTTCTTT,CASSDPTVRNTEAFF
NA,TRBV5-4,TRBJ1-2,NA,TGTGCCAGCAGCTACAATGGAGGAGGTGGGAACTATGGCTACACCTTC,CASSYNGGGGNYGYTF
few,TRBV5-1,TRBJ2-1,TRBD1,TGCGCCGGCCGGCCGGGACAGGGGAATTACAATGAGCAGTTCTTC,CAGRPGQGNYNEQFF
NA,TRBV5-1,TRBJ2-7,TRBD2,TGCGCCAGCAGCAAAATTAGCGGGGAACTCTCCTACGAGCAGTACTTC,CASSKISGELSYEQYF
NA,TRBV6-5,TRBJ1-5,TRBD1,TGTGCCAGCGGCTGGGACAGTCAGCCCCAGCATTTT,CASGWDSQPQHF
NA,TRBV11-2,TRBJ1-1,TRBD1,TGTGCCAGCAGCTTATGGGACAGGGATCATGCTTTCTTT,CASSLWDRDHAFF
NA,TRBV30,TRBJ1-2,TRBD1,TGTGCCTGGAGTGGACAGGGCAGAAACTATGGCTACACCTTC,CAWSGQGRNYGYTF
NA,TRBV11-2,TRBJ1-1,TRBD1,TGTGCCAGCAGCCCGCAGGGGGGCGCTTTCTTT,CASSPQGGAFF
NA,TRBV30,TRBJ1-5,NA,TGTGCCTGGAGTGTCGCCCGGTATCAGCCCCAGCATTTT,CAWSVARYQPQHF
NA,TRBV10-1,TRBJ2-5,NA,TGCGCCAGCAGTGAGTCGAGGTTCGTGGAGACCCAGTACTTC,CASSESRFVETQYF
NA,TRBV28,TRBJ2-1,TRBD1,TGTGCCAGCAGCCTGGAGCTGGGGACAGGGGGCTCCTACAATGAGCAGTTCTTC,CASSLELGTGGSYNEQFF
few,TRBV6-5,TRBJ1-4,TRBD1,TGTGCCAGCAGGGGACAGAACGTCGAAAAACTGTTTTTT,CASRGQNVEKLFF
NA,TRBV27,TRBJ2-5,NA,TGTGCCAGCAGTTTATCGGTGGGGACTGGGGAGACCCAGTACTTC,CASSLSVGTGETQYF
NA,TRBV7-2,TRBJ2-2,TRBD1,TGTGCCAGCAGCCGACAGGGGTCAATAACCGGGGAGCTGTTTTTT,CASSRQGSITGELFF
NA,TRBV6-5,TRBJ1-2,TRBD1,TGTGCCAGCAGGGGACAGGGGACCACCTATGGCTACACCTTC,CASRGQGTTYGYTF
many,TRBV14,TRBJ1-6,NA,TGTGCCAGCAGCCCCTTGGGGGGGGTCTCACCCCTCCACTTT,CASSPLGGVSPLHF
NA,TRBV19,TRBJ1-3,TRBD1,TGTGCCAGTAGTAATCCGGGACAGGGCCCTGGAAACACCATATATTTT,CASSNPGQGPGNTIYF
NA,TRBV5-1,TRBJ1-6,NA,TGCGCCAGCAGCTTGCCACCTCAGAACTATAATTCACCCCTCCACTTT,CASSLPPQNYNSPLHF
NA,TRBV29-1,TRBJ2-1,TRBD2,TGCAGCGTTGCGCCTAGCGGGGGGAGAAATGAGCAGTTCTTC,CSVAPSGGRNEQFF
once,TRBV30,TRBJ1-5,NA,TGTGCCTGGAGTGTAGAAGCCAGCAATCAGCCCCAGCATTTT,CAWSVEASNQPQHF
few,TRBV29-1,TRBJ2-3,TRBD1,TGCAGCTCGGGACAGGGGGACGCAGATACGCAGTATTTT,CSSGQGDADTQYF
once,TRBV7-2,TRBJ1-2,TRBD1,TGTGCCAGCAGCTCAAACAGGGGGCGTGCCTATGGCTACACCTTC,CASSSNRGRAYGYTF
NA,TRBV30,TRBJ1-6,TRBD1,TGTGCCTGGTCCAGGGGGACAGGGAGGAAAGGACCCCTCCACTTT,CAWSRGTGRKGPLHF
NA,TRBV28,TRBJ1-3,NA,TGTGCCAGCAGTTTACCTTACGGAGGAAAAGGAAACACCATATATTTT,CASSLPYGGKGNTIYF
NA,TRBV30,TRBJ2-5,TRBD2,TGTGCCTGGAGTCGGGGGGGCCCTGTGGAGACCCAGTACTTC,CAWSRGGPVETQYF
many,TRBV7-2,TRBJ1-5,NA,TGTGCCAGCAGCTCGGGACTCAATCAGCCCCAGCATTTT,CASSSGLNQPQHF
NA,TRBV7-9,TRBJ2-7,TRBD1,TGTGCCAGCAGCTATGAAACCGGGACAGTCGAGCAGTACTTC,CASSYETGTVEQYF
NA,TRBV11-3,TRBJ1-4,NA,TGTGCCAGCAGCTTAGAGGGGGGGGGCACTAATGAAAAACTGTTTTTT,CASSLEGGGTNEKLFF
NA,TRBV4-1,TRBJ2-7,TRBD1,TGCGCCAGCAGCCAAAGGACAGGGGTAGACGAGCAGTACTTC,CASSQRTGVDEQYF